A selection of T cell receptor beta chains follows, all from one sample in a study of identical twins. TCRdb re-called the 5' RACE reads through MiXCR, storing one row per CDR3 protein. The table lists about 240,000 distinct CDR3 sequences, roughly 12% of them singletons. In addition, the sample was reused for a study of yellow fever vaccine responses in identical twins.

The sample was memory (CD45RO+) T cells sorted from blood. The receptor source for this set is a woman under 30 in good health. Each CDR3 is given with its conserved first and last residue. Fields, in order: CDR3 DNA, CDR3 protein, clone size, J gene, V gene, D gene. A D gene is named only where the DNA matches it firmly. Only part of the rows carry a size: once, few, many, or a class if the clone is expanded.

CDR3nt: TGTGCCAGCACCTGGGGACCCTCAGATACGCAGTATTTT
CDR3aa: CASTWGPSDTQYF
abundance: few
j_gene: TRBJ2-3
v_gene: TRBV12-3/TRBV12-4
d_gene: -

CDR3nt: TGCAGCGCCGTCCTGGCAGGGAGCATCTATGGCTACACCTTC
CDR3aa: CSAVLAGSIYGYTF
abundance: few
j_gene: TRBJ1-2
v_gene: TRBV29-1
d_gene: -

CDR3nt: TGTGCCAGCAGTTTATCGGGACCGACTTACGAGCAGTACTTC
CDR3aa: CASSLSGPTYEQYF
abundance: many
j_gene: TRBJ2-7
v_gene: TRBV12-3/TRBV12-4
d_gene: -

CDR3nt: TGTGCCAGCAGCCCCGGACAGGCAACCTCTGGGGCCAACGTCCTGACTTTC
CDR3aa: CASSPGQATSGANVLTF
abundance: once
j_gene: TRBJ2-6
v_gene: TRBV7-9
d_gene: TRBD1

CDR3nt: TGTGCCAGCAGCACCCAGCGGGCCTCCTACAATGAGCAGTTCTTC
CDR3aa: CASSTQRASYNEQFF
abundance: many
j_gene: TRBJ2-1
v_gene: TRBV21-1
d_gene: -

CDR3nt: TGTGCCAGCAGTTACGGTCTAGCCTCAGATACGCAGTATTTT
CDR3aa: CASSYGLASDTQYF
abundance: -
j_gene: TRBJ2-3
v_gene: TRBV6-2/TRBV6-3
d_gene: -

CDR3nt: TGTGCCAGCAGTTTAGAGCCTAGCGGTACCTACGAGCAGTACTTC
CDR3aa: CASSLEPSGTYEQYF
abundance: many
j_gene: TRBJ2-7
v_gene: TRBV27
d_gene: TRBD2

CDR3nt: TGTGCCATCAGTGAAGGTGGAAACACCATATATTTT
CDR3aa: CAISEGGNTIYF
abundance: -
j_gene: TRBJ1-3
v_gene: TRBV10-3
d_gene: -

CDR3nt: TGCAGTGCTACCCTTGGGACTAGCAGCTATGAGCAGTTCTTC
CDR3aa: CSATLGTSSYEQFF
abundance: many
j_gene: TRBJ2-1
v_gene: TRBV20-1
d_gene: TRBD2

CDR3nt: TGCAGTGCACCAGGGGGGGGGGCATACAATGAGCAGTTCTTC
CDR3aa: CSAPGGGAYNEQFF
abundance: few
j_gene: TRBJ2-1
v_gene: TRBV20-1
d_gene: -

CDR3nt: TGTGCCAGCAGCCGGGCTCATACCTACGAGCAGTACTTC
CDR3aa: CASSRAHTYEQYF
abundance: many
j_gene: TRBJ2-7
v_gene: TRBV7-6
d_gene: -

CDR3nt: TGTGCCAGCAGTTACACCCGGAACACTGAAGCTTTCTTT
CDR3aa: CASSYTRNTEAFF
abundance: few
j_gene: TRBJ1-1
v_gene: TRBV6-5
d_gene: -

CDR3nt: TGTGCCAGCAGCATGATGGGCACCGGGGAGCTGTTTTTT
CDR3aa: CASSMMGTGELFF
abundance: few
j_gene: TRBJ2-2
v_gene: TRBV6-1
d_gene: -

CDR3nt: TGTGCCACCAGCAGACCGGAGCGGAGCTACGAGCAGTACTTC
CDR3aa: CATSRPERSYEQYF
abundance: -
j_gene: TRBJ2-7
v_gene: TRBV15
d_gene: -

CDR3nt: TGTGCCAGCAGTTTAGCGGGAAACAATCAGCCCCAGCATTTT
CDR3aa: CASSLAGNNQPQHF
abundance: many
j_gene: TRBJ1-5
v_gene: TRBV12-3/TRBV12-4
d_gene: -

CDR3nt: TGTGCCAGCACCCCAGGACAGTCTACAGATACGCAGTATTTT
CDR3aa: CASTPGQSTDTQYF
abundance: -
j_gene: TRBJ2-3
v_gene: TRBV7-9
d_gene: -

CDR3nt: TGTGCCTGCCAACGACCGGGACGGGAGAACACTGAAGCTTTCTTT
CDR3aa: CACQRPGRENTEAFF
abundance: few
j_gene: TRBJ1-1
v_gene: TRBV30
d_gene: -

CDR3nt: TGTGCCAGCAGCCGGACTAGCGGGGGGGCCGATACAGATACGCAGTATTTT
CDR3aa: CASSRTSGGADTDTQYF
abundance: -
j_gene: TRBJ2-3
v_gene: TRBV6-1
d_gene: TRBD2

CDR3nt: TGCAGTGCTAGAGATCAGGTGGGGGGGTTCTACGAGCAGTACTTC
CDR3aa: CSARDQVGGFYEQYF
abundance: -
j_gene: TRBJ2-7
v_gene: TRBV20-1
d_gene: TRBD2

CDR3nt: TGTGCCAGCAGTGAAGCGCTAGTGAGGACGCAGTATTTT
CDR3aa: CASSEALVRTQYF
abundance: -
j_gene: TRBJ2-3
v_gene: TRBV6-1
d_gene: -

CDR3nt: TGTGCCACCAGCAGAGATGGACAGGGGAATTCACCCCTCCACTTT
CDR3aa: CATSRDGQGNSPLHF
abundance: few
j_gene: TRBJ1-6
v_gene: TRBV15
d_gene: TRBD1

CDR3nt: TGTGCCAGCAGCTCCTCTTCGGCAAAATCAGATACGCAGTATTTT
CDR3aa: CASSSSSAKSDTQYF
abundance: many
j_gene: TRBJ2-3
v_gene: TRBV7-2
d_gene: -

CDR3nt: TGTGCCAGCAAGCCAGCGGGGAGCACAGATACGCAGTATTTT
CDR3aa: CASKPAGSTDTQYF
abundance: -
j_gene: TRBJ2-3
v_gene: TRBV6-1
d_gene: TRBD2

CDR3nt: TGTGCCACCAGCAGGGCGGGGGCTAGCGACGAGCAGTACTTC
CDR3aa: CATSRAGASDEQYF
abundance: many
j_gene: TRBJ2-7
v_gene: TRBV15
d_gene: -

CDR3nt: TGTGCCATCGGGAGAGCACTGGGCACAGATACGCAGTATTTT
CDR3aa: CAIGRALGTDTQYF
abundance: many
j_gene: TRBJ2-3
v_gene: TRBV10-3
d_gene: -

CDR3nt: TGTGCCAGCAGCTACCCCACGGGGGTAGACCAGTACTTC
CDR3aa: CASSYPTGVDQYF
abundance: few
j_gene: TRBJ2-5
v_gene: TRBV11-2
d_gene: -

CDR3nt: TGTGCCAGCAGTTTCATTGGGAAGGACAATCAGCCCCAGCATTTT
CDR3aa: CASSFIGKDNQPQHF
abundance: many
j_gene: TRBJ1-5
v_gene: TRBV12-3/TRBV12-4
d_gene: -

CDR3nt: TGTGCCACCAGCAGAGAAGGGCCAGATACGCAGTATTTT
CDR3aa: CATSREGPDTQYF
abundance: many
j_gene: TRBJ2-3
v_gene: TRBV15
d_gene: -

CDR3nt: TGCAGCGTTGCTCTTGGGCTGGCCAAACAAGAGACCCAGTACTTC
CDR3aa: CSVALGLAKQETQYF
abundance: few
j_gene: TRBJ2-5
v_gene: TRBV29-1
d_gene: -

CDR3nt: TGTGCCATCAGTGGGGTCACCGGGGAGCTGTTTTTT
CDR3aa: CAISGVTGELFF
abundance: few
j_gene: TRBJ2-2
v_gene: TRBV10-3
d_gene: -

CDR3nt: TGTGCCACCAGCAGAGTGGTAGGGTCACCCCTCCACTTT
CDR3aa: CATSRVVGSPLHF
abundance: -
j_gene: TRBJ1-6
v_gene: TRBV15
d_gene: -

CDR3nt: TGTGCCTGGGCCGGAGGGGTTAGAGAGACCCAGTACTTC
CDR3aa: CAWAGGVRETQYF
abundance: few
j_gene: TRBJ2-5
v_gene: TRBV30
d_gene: -

CDR3nt: TGCGCCAGCAGCCAAGCCTCCGGAAACACCGGGGAGCTGTTTTTT
CDR3aa: CASSQASGNTGELFF
abundance: many
j_gene: TRBJ2-2
v_gene: TRBV4-3
d_gene: -

CDR3nt: TGCGCCAGCAGCTCCGGGACTACCCAGTACTTC
CDR3aa: CASSSGTTQYF
abundance: many
j_gene: TRBJ2-5
v_gene: TRBV5-1
d_gene: -